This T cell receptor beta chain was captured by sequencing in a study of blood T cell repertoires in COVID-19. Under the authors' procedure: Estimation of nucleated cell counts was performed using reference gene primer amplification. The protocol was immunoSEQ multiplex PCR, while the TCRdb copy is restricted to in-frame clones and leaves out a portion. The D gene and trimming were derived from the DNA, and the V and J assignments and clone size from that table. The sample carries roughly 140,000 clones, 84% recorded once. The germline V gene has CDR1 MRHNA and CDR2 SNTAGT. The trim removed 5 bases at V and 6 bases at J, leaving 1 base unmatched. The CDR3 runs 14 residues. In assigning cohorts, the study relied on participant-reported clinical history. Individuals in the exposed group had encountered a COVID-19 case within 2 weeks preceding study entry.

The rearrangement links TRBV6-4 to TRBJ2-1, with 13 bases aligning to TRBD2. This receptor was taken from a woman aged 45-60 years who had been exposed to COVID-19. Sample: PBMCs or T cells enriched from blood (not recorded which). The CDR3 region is CASSTSGGANEQFF. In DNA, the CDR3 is TGTGCCAGCAGTACTAGCGGGGGGGCCAATGAGCAGTTCTTC.